This TCR beta chain came from a study of regulatory T cells in long-lasting Graves disease (dated by TCRdb to about 2021). With respect to the entire study: Patients with newly diagnosed Graves' disease had been on antithyroid drugs for under 3 months. Peripheral blood TCR sequencing and RNA sequencing compared persistent Graves' disease patients with newly diagnosed Graves' disease patients. The study was conducted in China and was registered as a clinical trial. A total of around 35 samples underwent TCR sequencing, from roughly 13 patients with persistent Graves' disease and 20 or so patients with newly diagnosed Graves' disease.

The CDR3 has 13 amino acids, counting the end cysteine and phenylalanine. Only the CDR3 DNA stays, 39 bases, in frame from base 1. Taken from the germline V gene, the CDR1 and CDR2 loops are MDHEN and SYDVKM. Trimming removed 3 bases from V and 4 bases from J, leaving 9 bases between the germline ends. Paper-wide results and their limitations: Only the TCR beta chain was sequenced and analyzed. Patients with persistent disease shared more public clonotypes (around 2,500) than newly diagnosed patients did (more than 900). TRBV28, TRBJ1-2 and TRBJ2-5 were preferentially used in persistent disease, while TRBV20-1 and TRBJ2-1 were favored in newly diagnosed disease. As a limitation, the authors acknowledged that the small sample size may reduce accuracy. Persistent Graves' disease patients showed lower TCR Shannon entropy and fewer highly expanded clones than newly diagnosed patients, suggesting clonal expansion. The study examined only peripheral blood because the primary lesion, thyroid tissue, could not be accessed.

The sample's time point label is to be understood as: newly diagnosed GD, antithyroid drugs for less than 3 months. RNA was extracted from PBMCs in TRIzol for both TCR sequencing and RNA sequencing. Graves' disease was diagnosed according to American Thyroid Association guidelines. Patients were recruited from an endocrinology department in Xi'an, China. Each patient gave about 9.1 milliliters of peripheral blood, collected in an EDTA anticoagulant tube. Ficoll Paque Plus density gradient separation was used to isolate PBMCs, and no additional T cell sorting was done. An Agilent 2100 Bioanalyzer and agarose gel were used to assess RNA quality, and a NanoDrop 2000 was used to measure RNA concentration. Preparation of the library involved multiplex PCR. Data came from an Illumina HiSeq 4000. TCR beta libraries were built with iRepertoire HTBI primers and Arm-PCR amplification of CDR3 regions. Gel purification was performed on PCR products prior to sequencing. The paper's processing steps were these. Gene usage analysis of CDR3 amino acid clonotypes used the 55 to 80 TRBV and around 13 TRBJ segments found across samples. COPE and FqMerger were used to merge the filtered high-quality paired reads into contigs. BLAST was used to align contigs to IMGT TRBV, TRBD and TRBJ reference genes, and CDR3 was defined according to IMGT. Highly expanded clones were defined as clonotypes with a frequency above 0.1%. Shannon entropy was used to measure repertoire diversity, and the Gini coefficient was used to measure V-J evenness. A clonotype found in more than one individual was treated as public. TCRdb took the public reads, trimmed them with fastp at Q25, ran MiXCR for clone calling and kept in-frame beta chains. Each CDR3 protein gets just one entry, which takes the most common genes and DNA from the rows behind it. TCRdb, rather than the study authors, made the V and J calls. This sample gives hundreds of thousands of distinct CDR3 sequences in total; about 15% of them show up just once. About 17% of the sample rests with the top ten.

As for this clonotype: Its antigen remains undetermined. It has no much larger one-base neighbor in the sample; base qualities were not kept.

The data also belong to a second study, concerning T cells in Graves' hyperthyroidism and ophthalmopathy. Taken from the second paper: Graves' hyperthyroidism was defined as stable when no progression to ophthalmopathy occurred over 18 months of follow-up. Hyperthyroidism patients were newly diagnosed, with disease duration under 2 months, and aged 18 to 65 years. Patients with uncontrolled infections, other autoimmune diseases, pregnancy or lactation were excluded. Diagnoses relied on clinical symptoms, serum thyroxine and TRAb, thyroid ultrasound and orbital computed tomography. A first-round RT-PCR of the TCR CDR3 used the HTBI primer set with the Qiagen OneStep RT-PCR kit. Most expanded thyroid clonotypes (frequency above 0.001) were also detected in blood, suggesting blood repertoires may reflect thyroid immune responses. Ophthalmopathy was separated from stable hyperthyroidism by a 13 V-J signature model, with around 90% sensitivity and approximately 81% specificity obtained in cross-validation and 80%/75% obtained in testing. In validation, the model predicted progression to ophthalmopathy a median of approximately 6.6 months before onset, with roughly 71% sensitivity and roughly 73% specificity. A discovery cohort of about 100 patients, about 43 with Graves' ophthalmopathy and fewer than 65 with stable Graves' hyperthyroidism, was used to find distinguishing TCR V-J signatures. Prospective prediction of ophthalmopathy was tested in an independent validation cohort consisting of 18 hyperthyroidism patients and more than 15 patients who later progressed to ophthalmopathy. The 95 to 100 discovery patients were divided at random into training and test sets in a 7:3 ratio. Thyroid tissue and blood T-cell repertoires from about 6 Graves' hyperthyroidism patients were also compared in the study. After sampling, hyperthyroidism patients received methimazole starting at 30 mg daily, and ophthalmopathy patients received high-dose intravenous methylprednisolone. A second multiplex PCR round built the libraries, followed by size selection and purification. The libraries were sequenced on an Illumina HiSeq2000 using paired-end 100 bp reads. Raw data were processed with SOAPnuke, discarding reads with adapters, uncalled bases, mean Phred below 15, or no exact constant-primer or identifier match. COPE v1.2.5 was used to merge high-quality paired reads, and clonotypes were defined as unique nucleotide sequences. MiTCR v1.1 was used to align the clonotypes against IMGT TRBV, TRBD and TRBJ reference segments. Only V-J combinations with frequency above 0.0001, covering 99% to 99.2% of repertoires, were analysed. The TCS score was defined as the ratio of F50 (clonal expansion) to E x V (chaos), calculated using BLOSUM62-based TCRdist between CDR3 peptides within each V-J. Welch's t-statistics and random forest reduced fewer than 550 V-J features to 10 to 15, which were used in a naive Bayes classifier (R e1071). No statistical method was used to fix the sample size in advance, and group allocation was not hidden from the investigators. The paper reports TCR Vbeta CDR3 sequencing of over 120 peripheral blood samples: approximately 41 ophthalmopathy, fewer than 80 hyperthyroidism and around 17 progressor patients.

The sequence derives from a woman in her twenties or thirties with Graves disease. Donor details come from another sample of the same person, matched by shared clones. The sequencing used peripheral blood mononuclear cells (PBMCs), collected at new diagnosis, from a patient treated with antithyroid drugs. The chain was built from TRBV28 and TRBJ1-2, with the D gene too uncertain to name. The DNA reads as follows: TGTGCCAGCAGTTTGGTCAGCCTCTATGGCTACACCTTC. It specifies CASSLVSLYGYTF.